These T cell receptor beta chains were read from a single sample in a study of T cells in localized non-small cell lung cancer. The data were produced by immunoSEQ multiplex PCR, yet TCRdb's version contains in-frame clones alone and is incomplete. The table shows roughly 70,000 clones, with around 85% occurring only once. Sample: peripheral blood, taken before any cancer treatment. The receptors originated from a male donor at least 60 years old with stage III squamous cell lung carcinoma. CDR3s include the opening cysteine and the closing phenylalanine or tryptophan. D genes are given only for firm matches. Clone sizes are given selectively: once, few, many, or a class where the clone is expanded.

- | - | TRBJ2-2 | TRBV19 | CASSTPKGTERAGELFF | TGTGCCAGTAGTACCCCAAAAGGGACGGAACGAGCCGGGGAGCTGTTTTTT
- | - | TRBJ1-5 | TRBV7-2 | CASSLDWAKSQPQHF | TGTGCCAGCAGCTTAGATTGGGCAAAAAGCCAGCCCCAGCATTTT
TRBD2 | few | TRBJ2-2 | TRBV28 | CATLAGPELFF | TGTGCCACCTTAGCGGGGCCGGAGCTGTTTTTT
TRBD2 | - | TRBJ2-1 | TRBV5-6 | CASSAGLAGRGEQFF | TGTGCCAGCAGCGCGGGACTAGCGGGGAGGGGTGAGCAGTTCTTC
TRBD1 | - | TRBJ1-5 | TRBV6-1 | CASNQGGSNQPQHF | TGTGCCAGCAACCAGGGGGGAAGCAATCAGCCCCAGCATTTT
TRBD2 | - | TRBJ2-3 | TRBV7-2 | CASSFRSGGPTDTQYF | TGTGCCAGCAGCTTTCGTAGCGGGGGGCCCACAGATACGCAGTATTTT
- | few | TRBJ2-5 | TRBV5-1 | CASSSQASLTQETQYF | TGCGCCAGCAGCTCCCAAGCGTCCCTAACCCAAGAGACCCAGTACTTC
- | - | TRBJ2-3 | TRBV7-2 | CASSLVRVTGTDTQYF | TGTGCCAGCAGCTTAGTAAGGGTGACAGGCACAGATACGCAGTATTTT
- | - | TRBJ1-6 | TRBV19 | CASSTTGPLHF | TGTGCCAGTTCGACCACCGGACCCCTCCACTTT
- | - | TRBJ2-6 | TRBV28 | CASSPGPPTQSRANVLTF | TGTGCCAGCAGTCCTGGTCCTCCGACACAAAGTCGGGCCAACGTCCTGACTTTC
- | few | TRBJ2-7 | TRBV28 | CASSIKYEQYF | TGTGCCAGCAGTATCAAATACGAGCAGTACTTC
TRBD2 | - | TRBJ2-7 | TRBV5-6 | CASSLLGSGGSYEQYF | TGTGCCAGCAGCCTCCTAGGGTCGGGGGGCTCCTACGAGCAGTACTTC
- | - | TRBJ2-6 | TRBV27 | CASSLYPPEYSGANVLTF | TGTGCCAGCAGTTTATACCCCCCAGAGTACTCTGGGGCCAACGTCCTGACTTTC
TRBD1 | - | TRBJ1-4 | TRBV18 | CASSPTGTGEGKLFF | TGTGCCAGCTCACCAACCGGGACAGGGGAGGGAAAACTGTTTTTT
- | - | TRBJ1-1 | TRBV5-6 | CASSLLAVNTEAFF | TGTGCCAGCAGCTTGTTGGCTGTGAACACTGAAGCTTTCTTT
- | - | TRBJ1-2 | TRBV9 | CASSRDTMYGYTF | TGTGCCAGCAGCCGGGACACAATGTATGGCTACACCTTC
- | - | TRBJ2-1 | TRBV21-1 | CASSFWGTYNEQFF | TGTGCCAGCAGTTTCTGGGGCACCTACAATGAGCAGTTCTTC
- | - | TRBJ1-6 | TRBV7-9 | CASSAQGGGSPLHF | TGTGCCAGCAGCGCTCAGGGAGGTGGCTCACCCCTCCACTTT
- | - | TRBJ1-2 | TRBV6-1 | CASTHLSNYGYTF | TGTGCCAGCACCCACCTTTCTAACTATGGCTACACCTTC
- | - | TRBJ1-5 | TRBV6-5 | CASSTGILNQPQHF | TGTGCCAGCAGTACAGGGATACTCAATCAGCCCCAGCATTTT
TRBD2 | - | TRBJ2-1 | TRBV5-7 | CASSERCRFGGGFYNEQFF | TGTGCCAGCAGCGAACGGTGTCGTTTTGGGGGGGGATTTTACAATGAGCAGTTCTTC
TRBD1 | - | TRBJ1-2 | TRBV10-3 | CAIFRQGESYGYTF | TGTGCCATCTTTAGACAGGGCGAGAGCTATGGCTACACCTTC
- | - | TRBJ1-4 | TRBV5-1 | CASSLGQGPEKLFF | TGCGCCAGCAGCTTGGGGCAGGGCCCTGAAAAACTGTTTTTT
- | - | TRBJ2-2 | TRBV10-3 | CAISESVQGNTGELFF | TGTGCCATCAGTGAGTCTGTACAGGGAAACACCGGGGAGCTGTTTTTT
- | - | TRBJ1-1 | TRBV19 | CASSTGAGSTEAFF | TGTGCCAGTAGTACGGGCGCAGGGTCAACTGAAGCTTTCTTT
- | - | TRBJ2-1 | TRBV7-7 | CASSLGPEGYNEQFF | TGTGCTAGCAGCTTGGGGCCGGAGGGGTACAATGAGCAGTTCTTC
- | once | TRBJ2-6 | TRBV27 | CASSLLGWESGANVLTF | TGTGCCAGCAGTTTGCTGGGGTGGGAATCTGGGGCCAACGTCCTGACTTTC
TRBD1 | - | TRBJ2-7 | TRBV4-2 | CASSQGVQGATSYEQYF | TGTGCCAGCAGCCAAGGAGTCCAGGGGGCAACCTCCTACGAGCAGTACTTC
TRBD2 | - | TRBJ2-2 | TRBV4-1 | CASSQPLRGAGELFF | TGCGCCAGCAGCCAGCCCCTCCGGGGGGCCGGGGAGCTGTTTTTT
- | once | TRBJ2-7 | TRBV30 | CACHTGYEQYF | TGTGCCTGTCATACAGGGTACGAGCAGTACTTC
- | - | TRBJ1-6 | TRBV7-2 | CASSLFRVRSPLHF | TGTGCCAGCAGCTTATTCAGGGTGAGATCACCCCTCCACTTT
- | - | TRBJ1-2 | TRBV2 | CASSDSGRGIGYTF | TGTGCCAGCAGTGATTCTGGGCGAGGGATAGGCTACACCTTC
TRBD1 | - | TRBJ2-3 | TRBV5-8 | CASSLTGGARTDTQYF | TGTGCCAGCAGCTTAACAGGGGGCGCGCGCACAGATACGCAGTATTTT
TRBD1 | - | TRBJ1-1 | TRBV5-1 | CASSRTGEAEAFF | TGCGCCAGCAGCAGGACAGGGGAGGCTGAAGCTTTCTTT
- | - | TRBJ1-5 | TRBV7-9 | CASSLYAGVGEPQHF | TGTGCCAGCAGCTTATACGCAGGGGTGGGGGAGCCCCAGCATTTT
TRBD1 | - | TRBJ1-6 | TRBV7-2 | CASSLFGDSNSPLHF | TGTGCCAGCAGCTTATTTGGGGACAGTAATTCACCCCTCCACTTT
- | - | TRBJ1-5 | TRBV19 | CASAGVDQPQHF | TGTGCCAGTGCCGGGGTAGATCAGCCCCAGCATTTT
- | - | TRBJ1-1 | TRBV28 | CASSTPSLGGMNTEAFF | TGTGCCAGCAGTACCCCCTCTCTAGGAGGGATGAACACTGAAGCTTTCTTT
- | few | TRBJ2-1 | TRBV6-1 | CASSEAALREQFF | TGTGCCAGCAGTGAAGCGGCCCTTAGGGAGCAGTTCTTC
- | - | TRBJ1-2 | TRBV29-1 | CSVGSGGRGYTF | TGCAGCGTAGGATCCGGGGGCAGAGGCTACACCTTC
- | - | TRBJ2-2 | TRBV11-2 | CASSLVRGGELFF | TGTGCCAGCAGCTTAGTTCGAGGCGGGGAGCTGTTTTTT
TRBD1 | - | TRBJ2-1 | TRBV19 | CASRGQGYNEQFF | TGTGCCAGTAGGGGACAGGGATACAATGAGCAGTTCTTC
- | - | TRBJ1-1 | TRBV7-9 | CASSLGPTQAFF | TGTGCCAGCAGCTTAGGGCCCACGCAAGCTTTCTTT
- | - | TRBJ2-3 | TRBV6-1 | CASSEGNSFSTDTQYF | TGTGCCAGCAGTGAAGGGAACAGCTTTAGCACAGATACGCAGTATTTT
- | once | TRBJ2-1 | TRBV6-1 | CASSLSGLYNEQFF | TGTGCCAGCAGCCTTAGCGGCCTTTACAATGAGCAGTTCTTC
- | - | TRBJ2-3 | TRBV29-1 | CSVDLVPMLNRSTDTQYF | TGCAGCGTTGACCTTGTTCCTATGCTCAACAGGAGCACAGATACGCAGTATTTT
TRBD1 | - | TRBJ1-6 | TRBV6-1 | CASSPGQGQNSPLHF | TGTGCCAGCAGTCCAGGACAGGGGCAAAATTCACCCCTCCACTTT
- | - | TRBJ1-6 | TRBV27 | CASSLRAVDNSPLHF | TGTGCCAGCAGTTTACGGGCAGTAGATAATTCACCCCTCCACTTT
- | - | TRBJ2-1 | TRBV4-2 | CASSQVGGFEQFF | TGTGCCAGCAGCCAAGTAGGGGGGTTTGAGCAGTTCTTC
- | - | TRBJ1-6 | TRBV6-1 | CATQRQYNSPLHF | TGTGCCACCCAAAGACAGTATAATTCACCCCTCCACTTT
TRBD2 | - | TRBJ2-1 | TRBV4-3 | CASSPRLAGVNEQFF | TGCGCCAGCAGCCCCCGACTAGCGGGGGTCAATGAGCAGTTCTTC
- | - | TRBJ2-4 | TRBV25-1 | CASSEPGQYLRGEYF | TGTGCCAGCAGTGAGCCGGGACAGTATTTGAGGGGGGAGTACTTC
- | - | TRBJ2-3 | TRBV7-9 | CASSSGDPDTQYF | TGTGCCAGCAGTTCAGGGGACCCAGATACGCAGTATTTT
- | once | TRBJ2-3 | TRBV21-1 | CASAVPPWLAVTDTQYF | TGTGCCAGCGCAGTCCCTCCGTGGCTCGCGGTCACAGATACGCAGTATTTT
- | once | TRBJ1-3 | TRBV5-1 | CASSLSGAPSSGNTIYF | TGCGCCAGCAGCTTAAGTGGAGCTCCCTCCTCTGGAAACACCATATATTTT
TRBD1 | - | TRBJ1-6 | TRBV28 | CASSSWTGNNSPLHF | TGTGCCAGCAGTTCATGGACAGGAAATAATTCACCCCTCCACTTT
- | few | TRBJ1-6 | TRBV2 | CASRDGPYNSPLHF | TGTGCCAGCAGGGACGGTCCCTATAATTCACCCCTCCACTTT
- | - | TRBJ2-1 | TRBV7-9 | CASVKSNEQFF | TGTGCCAGCGTTAAGTCAAATGAGCAGTTCTTC